This TCR beta chain was documented in a study of blood T cell repertoires in COVID-19 (TCRdb year 2020). Turning to the overall study: Collaborator samples came from the United States, Italy and Spain and covered acute and convalescent phases of COVID-19. Samples came from the ongoing ImmuneRACE study (first 160 participants) plus 1,254 subjects from 6 global collaborators. The dataset comprised deeply sampled blood TCRbeta repertoires from subjects exposed to, actively infected with, or recovered from COVID-19. The material from the prospective study consisted of cDNA or gDNA derived from T cells, B-cell-depleted T cells, or PBMCs. Nearly every sample came with metadata listing a de-identified subject ID, COVID-19 status, age in years and sex. Where available, HLA class I and class II types were taken from metadata supplied by the sample provider and were not determined by assay-based typing. The repertoires were released in a freely available public database meant as a resource for research on the immune response to SARS-CoV-2. The paper as a whole reports these results and caveats: Clinical and demographic metadata were provided uncurated, with the amount varying by source and participant.

Each collaborating institution followed its own protocols to collect whole blood in K2EDTA tubes. For TCRbeta analysis, collaborators shipped samples in one of three forms: frozen whole blood, isolated PBMCs, or DNA extracted from either of those sample types. With respect to this clone: It lacks a known antigen. Base quality data are lacking; no much larger clone is found one base away.

TCRbeta CDR3 regions were amplified from genomic DNA by means of the immunoSEQ Assay, a bias-controlled multiplex PCR. In the paper's pipeline: The number of nucleated cells in each sample was estimated from the amplification of reference gene primers within the assay. Sequence reads were collapsed and filtered to measure the absolute abundance of every unique TCRbeta CDR3 rearrangement. Productive Simpson clonality was computed per sample as the square root of Simpson's diversity index over productive rearrangements. The source is immuneACCESS, and TCRdb retained only in-frame sequences with V and J called. Part of the clones is not carried over; for the studies checked, unresolved V genes explain less than half of this, and the remainder is unexplained. V and J calls and clone size are copied from that table; D and trimming were computed from the DNA. The sample profile shows 300,000 to 350,000 clones; about 90% of them were found once. The ten top clones hold approximately 2% of the sample.

The TCR was taken from a man between 18 and 35 years old with active or convalescent COVID-19. The sample consisted of peripheral blood.

The DNA is TGTGCCAGCAGTTTAAACCGCGGGAGTTACGAGCAGTACTTC. Translated, it reads CASSLNRGSYEQYF. This chain is built from TRBV27 and TRBJ2-7, and TRBD2 aligns with 7 junction nucleotides. The cysteine opens and the phenylalanine closes a CDR3 of 14 amino acids. The only DNA kept is the CDR3, 42 bases in frame from the first base. Clipping removes 2 bases from V and 4 bases from J, with 5 as the unmatched junction base count. CDR1 and CDR2 are drawn from the germline V gene (reference sequence): MNHEY, SMNVEV.